The TCR beta chain under discussion was sequenced for a study of blood T cell repertoires in COVID-19. Some clones are missing from TCRdb's copy, which holds only in-frame ones; the method was immunoSEQ multiplex PCR. The sample comprises 200,000 to 300,000 clones, approximately 86% of which are singletons, and over 2% rests with the top ten. The V gene's germline CDR1 is SGDLS and CDR2 YYNGEE. V trimming: 3 bases; J trimming: 2 bases; junction bases outside the gene matches: 5. The CDR3 extends over 15 amino acids. The receptor was derived from a woman under 30 who had recovered from COVID-19. The sequenced sample consisted of PBMCs or T cells enriched from blood (not recorded which). The chain couples TRBV9 to TRBJ2-7; 10 nucleotides align to TRBD2. CDR3 sequence reads: CASSGGTSETYEQYF. The CDR3 DNA follows: TGTGCCAGCAGCGGGGGGACTAGCGAGACCTACGAGCAGTACTTC.